This TCR beta chain was found in a study of T cells in Graves' hyperthyroidism and ophthalmopathy. Stable Graves' hyperthyroidism denoted no ophthalmopathy progression over 18 months. The authors took PBMCs from roughly 9.7 ml fresh peripheral blood. Regarding this clonotype: The antigen is undetermined.

The CDR3 is 11 amino acids. The V and J ends lost 5 bases and 10 bases respectively, with 12 bases between them. Germline loops: CDR1 SQVTM, CDR2 ANQGSEA. RNA transcripts provided the source from which TCR beta CDR3 regions were amplified. HTBI primers drove first-round RT-PCR of the TCR CDR3. MiXCR, applied by TCRdb to the multiplex PCR reads, yields one record per CDR3 protein. The sample holds over 450,000 distinct CDR3 sequences, 13% to 15% seen once. Findings and limits, study-wide: Ophthalmopathy stood apart from stable hyperthyroidism in a 13 V-J model. Before onset, by a median of approximately 5.9 months, the model predicted ophthalmopathy.

The receptor was isolated from a woman between 18 and 29 years old with Graves' hyperthyroidism. Sequencing used blood. The rearrangement uses TRBV29-1 and TRBJ2-1; TRBD1 or TRBD2 may be the D gene (5 bases each). In nucleotides, the CDR3 is TGCAGCGTTAAACCGGGACCGGAGCAGTTCTTC. Translation: CSVKPGPEQFF.